Listed below are T cell receptor beta chains from one sample, sequenced in a study of early T cells in non-severe SARS-CoV-2 infection. TCRdb processed the 5' RACE reads anew with MiXCR; each CDR3 protein has one entry. Seen here are more than 15,000 distinct CDR3 sequences, about 5.6% observed once, and the top ten hold roughly 7.5%. This specimen consisted of whole blood, obtained at baseline. These receptor sequences come from an adult who was a healthcare worker with PCR-confirmed SARS-CoV-2 infection or an uninfected control (not recorded which). The CDR3 runs from the conserved cysteine through the conserved F or W. Fields, in order: J gene, clone size, D gene, V gene, CDR3 DNA, CDR3 protein. D genes are given only for firm matches. Clone size is given for some rows only: seen once, a few or many times, or a class if the clone is expanded.

TRBJ2-7	many	NA	TRBV6-5	TGTGCCAGCAGTTACACGCAGGGATACGAGCAGTACTTC	CASSYTQGYEQYF
TRBJ2-5	many	NA	TRBV10-3	TGTGCCATCAGCCCAAGCCTAGAACAAGAGACCCAGTACTTC	CAISPSLEQETQYF
TRBJ2-7	many	TRBD1	TRBV5-4	TGTGCCAGCAGCCGGGGACAGGAACCCTACGAGCAGTACTTC	CASSRGQEPYEQYF
TRBJ2-5	medium-sized	NA	TRBV10-3	TGTGCCATCAGTGAAGCAGGTCAAGAGACCCAGTACTTC	CAISEAGQETQYF
TRBJ2-2	medium-sized	NA	TRBV6-1	TGTGCCAGCAGTGATGGCGGGGACACCGGGGAGCTGTTTTTT	CASSDGGDTGELFF
TRBJ2-7	many	TRBD2	TRBV7-9	TGTGCCAGCAGCTTAGCGGGGACTAGCGGCTACGAGCAGTACTTC	CASSLAGTSGYEQYF
TRBJ1-1	NA	NA	TRBV6-5	TGTGCCAGCATCCTTGGGGGGGGGACTGAAGCTTTCTTT	CASILGGGTEAFF
TRBJ2-7	once	NA	TRBV11-2	TGTGCCAGCAGCAGCTCGGGGGTCCCACTATCCTACGAGCAGTACTTC	CASSSSGVPLSYEQYF
TRBJ1-2	many	NA	TRBV13	TGTGCCAGCAGCAGGCGTACACGGACCTATGGCTACACCTTC	CASSRRTRTYGYTF
TRBJ2-2	medium-sized	NA	TRBV7-3	TGTGCCAGCAGCTTAAGCAACACAGCACCGAACACCGGGGAGCTGTTTTTT	CASSLSNTAPNTGELFF
TRBJ1-2	many	NA	TRBV18	TGTGCCAGCCGAGCCGCGGAGGCTGGGTATGGCTACACCTTC	CASRAAEAGYGYTF
TRBJ1-2	many	TRBD1	TRBV7-2	TGTGCCAGCAGAGATCCGGGACAGCTAAACTATGGCTACACCTTC	CASRDPGQLNYGYTF
TRBJ2-2	NA	NA	TRBV2	TGTGCCAGCAGTGAGGTTAATCCCGGCGGGGAGCTGTTTTTT	CASSEVNPGGELFF
TRBJ2-3	medium-sized	NA	TRBV12-3/TRBV12-4	TGTGCCAGCAGTTTACAAGATACGCAGTATTTT	CASSLQDTQYF
TRBJ1-1	many	TRBD1	TRBV5-4	TGTGCCAGCAGCTCCCTTAACAGGGGACTGAACACTGAAGCTTTCTTT	CASSSLNRGLNTEAFF